This TCR beta chain was obtained from a study of blood T cell repertoires in COVID-19. Study-level background: The samples span acute and convalescent COVID-19 from the United States, Italy and Spain. PBMCs, B-cell-depleted T cells, or T cells provided the cDNA or gDNA that made up the material.

The CDR3 consists of 15 residues. V lost 1 base to trimming and J lost 5 bases, with 14 bases between them. The germline CDR1 and CDR2 sequences are SEHNR and FQNEAQ (reference sequence). Original methodology: Estimates of nucleated cell counts were drawn from the amplification of reference gene primers. TCRdb's table, derived via immunoSEQ multiplex PCR, lists solely in-frame clones and lacks some. V and J calls and clone size come straight from that table; D and trimming were deduced from the DNA. The sample lists about 90,000 clones; around 92% were seen once. The clonotype was recovered from a woman between 55 and 75 years old with active COVID-19. The chain links TRBV7-9 to TRBJ1-1; possible D gene TRBD1, 5 bases. The sequenced sample consisted of peripheral blood. The CDR3 here is CASSLGQGKGTEAFF. CDR3 sequence (DNA): TGTGCCAGCAGCTTAGGGCAGGGAAAGGGAACTGAAGCTTTCTTT.